This passage covers 27 T cell receptor beta chains from one sample sequenced in a study of T cell responses to AZD1222 COVID-19 vaccine. Data came from immunoSEQ multiplex PCR; TCRdb stores just in-frame clones and leaves some out. Among about 56,000 clones, roughly 88% were seen once, and the ten largest hold more than 13%. Material: peripheral blood, obtained on day 0 of AZD1222 vaccination. The receptors were sampled from an adult in good health.

The chain combines TRBV28 with TRBJ2-6; the D gene could be TRBD1 or TRBD2 (5 bases each). The CDR3 has 17 amino acids. V dropped 3 bases and J dropped 2 bases, with 14 bases sitting between them. Germline V gene lookup returns CDR1 MDHEN and CDR2 SYDVKM. This chain's CDR3 is CASSFSGTATGANVLTF. CDR3 DNA sequence: TGTGCCAGCAGTTTCTCCGGGACGGCGACTGGGGCCAACGTCCTGACTTTC.

This clone was counted once. This sequence joins TRBV5-6 and TRBJ1-1, with D unresolved. The CDR3 loop spans 14 amino acids. V was clipped by 1 base and J by 0 bases, with 7 bases between them. The germline V gene encodes CDR1 SGHDT and CDR2 YYEEEE. The CDR3 here is CASSLRYMNTEAFF. Here the CDR3 DNA reads TGTGCCAGCAGCTTGCGGTACATGAACACTGAAGCTTTCTTT. Full variable domain (remainder filled in from reference TRBV5-6 and TRBJ1-1): DAGVTQSPTHLIKTRGQQVTLRCSPKSGHDTVSWYQQALGQGPQFIFQYYEEEERQRGNFPDRFSGHQFPNYSSELNVNALLLGDSALYLCASSLRYMNTEAFFGQGTRLTVV.

The rearrangement joins TRBV3-1 (or the pseudogene TRBV3-2) to TRBJ1-1, with D unresolved. The CDR3 has 12 amino acids. CDR1 is LGHDT, CDR2 YNNKEL, per germline (reference sequence). V lost 0 bases and J 6 bases, leaving 5 bases between the germline ends. The CDR3 sequence: CASSQERAEAFF. As DNA, the CDR3 is TGTGCCAGCAGCCAAGAACGGGCTGAAGCTTTCTTT.

This chain's CDR3 is CASRATSTDTQYF. CDR3 in DNA: TGTGCCAGTAGAGCGACTAGCACAGATACGCAGTATTTT. This chain joins TRBV19 and TRBJ2-3; the D is unclear. The germline CDR1 and CDR2 sequences are LNHDA and SQIVND (reference sequence). Trimming pared 6 bases from V and 0 bases from J, leaving 7 bases between. This CDR3 comprises 13 residues.

This clone was found once. V gene TRBV7-3 combines with J gene TRBJ1-5; D is uncertain. The CDR3 contains 15 residues. CDR1 and CDR2 (germline): SGHTA, FQGTGA. V was shortened by 5 bases and J by 0 bases, with 11 bases between the two germline ends. The CDR3 DNA is TGTGCCAGCAGCCTCGGACTTTCTAGCAATCAGCCCCAGCATTTT. Translating gives CASSLGLSSNQPQHF.

The genes are TRBV19 and TRBJ2-6; 7 bases map to TRBD1. The V gene's germline CDR1 is LNHDA and CDR2 SQIVND (reference sequence). The junction had 12 bases not matched to a gene; V was cut back by 4 bases and J by 0 bases. The CDR3 runs to 19 residues. The CDR3 DNA sequence: TGTGCCAGTAGTACGCTTAGGACAGGAAGACTCTCTGGGGCCAACGTCCTGACTTTC. The encoded protein is CASSTLRTGRLSGANVLTF.

This chain joins TRBV24-1 and TRBJ1-2, with a tentative D call TRBD1 (5 bases). CDR1 and CDR2 from the germline V gene are KGHDR and SFDVKD. The CDR3 contains 13 residues. V was pared by 1 base and J by 6 bases, with 8 bases between. CDR3 in amino acids: CATSDFTGHGYTF. CDR3 DNA: TGTGCCACCAGTGATTTTACGGGGCATGGCTACACCTTC.

The rearrangement joins TRBV6-5 to TRBJ1-2; 7 nucleotides match TRBD1. Looked up from germline, CDR1 is MNHEY and CDR2 is SVGAGI. After removal of 6 bases from V and 3 bases from J, the junction contained 4 bases not matched to a gene. This CDR3 has 13 amino acids. As DNA, the CDR3 is TGTGCCAGCAGCTACGACAGGGACTATGGCTACACCTTC. Amino acid sequence: CASSYDRDYGYTF.

This chain connects TRBV10-1 to TRBJ2-7, with D possibly TRBD1 on 6 matching bases. The CDR3 runs 13 residues. CDR1 is WNHNN and CDR2 is SYGVQD in the germline V gene (reference sequence). The V end was cut by 6 bases, the J end by 2 bases, with 11 bases between. The DNA for the CDR3 is TGCGCCAGCAGCCGGGACACCCCCTACGAGCAGTACTTC. Protein: CASSRDTPYEQYF.

The V gene is TRBV30, the J gene TRBJ1-2; D ambiguous. Germline V CDR1 and CDR2: GTSNPN, SVGIG (reference sequence). The CDR3 sequence is 14 residues long. The V end was cut by 5 bases, the J end by 7 bases, with 20 bases between. The CDR3 DNA reads as TGTGCCTGGGATGTGGGTGGGGAAGTAAGTGGCTACACCTTC. The encoded protein is CAWDVGGEVSGYTF.

The chain has TRBV27 and TRBJ2-3; D is perhaps TRBD1 (6 bases). CDR3 length: 16 residues. V lost 5 bases and J 0 bases, leaving 15 bases between the germline ends. The germline V gene encodes CDR1 MNHEY and CDR2 SMNVEV (reference sequence). CDR3 sequence: CASSPRQATSTDTQYF. Here the CDR3 DNA reads TGTGCCAGCAGTCCCAGACAGGCCACTAGCACAGATACGCAGTATTTT.

V usage is TRBV6-5 and J usage is TRBJ2-1; D call uncertain. In germline, CDR1 is MNHEY, CDR2 SVGAGI. The CDR3 totals 15 residues. The V end lost 6 bases, the J end lost 5 bases, and 17 bases lay between the germline ends. DNA for the CDR3: TGTGCCAGCAGGTCCACAGAAACTAATAACAATGAGCAGTTCTTC. The encoded protein is CASRSTETNNNEQFF.

V is TRBV18 and J is TRBJ2-2; D might be TRBD1 (6 bases). Between the trimmed V and J ends, which lost 3 bases and 3 bases, there was a span of 11 bases. There are 15 residues in the CDR3. CDR1 and CDR2 from the germline V gene are KGHSH and LQKENI. Written as DNA, the CDR3 is TGTGCCAGCTCACCGGCAGGGGTAGACACCGGGGAGCTGTTTTTT. This gives the protein CASSPAGVDTGELFF.

The CDR3 here is CASSTDRASYEQYF. CDR3 in DNA: TGTGCCAGCAGTACCGACAGGGCCTCCTACGAGCAGTACTTC. J is TRBJ2-7 and V is TRBV6-5, with TRBD1 identical over 7 bases. Germline assignment: CDR1 MNHEY and CDR2 SVGAGI. Trimming at V came to 5 bases and at J to 0 bases, leaving 4 bases not matched to a gene. There are 14 residues in the CDR3.

The rearrangement links TRBV19 to TRBJ1-1; D uncertain. The CDR3 contains 13 residues. V lost 3 bases to trimming and J lost 4 bases, with 9 bases between them. Germline V CDR1 and CDR2: LNHDA, SQIVND (reference sequence). The CDR3 bases are TGTGCCAGTAGTATGTCGGTGGTCACTGAAGCTTTCTTT. This codes for CASSMSVVTEAFF.

The V call is TRBV5-6, the J call TRBJ2-5; unclear D gene. CDR1 and CDR2 (germline): SGHDT, YYEEEE. This CDR3 has 11 residues. The ends were cut back, 4 bases at V and 1 base at J, with 2 bases in the middle. The CDR3 DNA follows: TGTGCCAGCAGCGGCCAAGAGACCCAGTACTTC. Translating it yields CASSGQETQYF.

The chain links TRBV6-5 to TRBJ2-2, with 7 bases lining up with TRBD2. The germline CDR1 and CDR2 sequences are MNHEY and SVGAGI. After removal of 3 bases from V and 3 bases from J, the junction contained 7 bases not matched to a gene. The CDR3 has 16 amino acids. The CDR3 sequence is CASSYSGGWDTGELFF. As DNA, the CDR3 is TGTGCCAGCAGTTATTCGGGAGGCTGGGACACCGGGGAGCTGTTTTTT.

The gene calls are TRBV2 and TRBJ2-3; 7 bases fit TRBD1. This CDR3 contains 13 residues. Per the germline V gene, CDR1 is SNHLY and CDR2 is FYNNEI. With 8 bases clipped from V and 2 bases from J, the junction kept 4 bases outside the gene matches. CDR3 nucleotide sequence: TGTGCCAGCCGGGACAGCGCCACAGATACGCAGTATTTT. Translated: CASRDSATDTQYF.

This clone occurred a few times. The chain recombines TRBV10-3 with TRBJ2-2, with 7 bases matching TRBD1. Germline V gene sequence: CDR1 ENHRY, CDR2 SYGVKD. V lost 5 bases, J lost 4 bases, and 10 bases stayed unmatched. The CDR3 has 16 amino acids. DNA of the CDR3: TGTGCCATCAGTCTTCCGGGACAGTCGCGCACCGGGGAGCTGTTTTTT. Translating gives CAISLPGQSRTGELFF.

The rearrangement links TRBV28 to TRBJ1-5; the match to TRBD1 covers 8 bases. Germline values: CDR1 MDHEN, CDR2 SYDVKM. The V gene end was trimmed by 10 bases and the J gene end by 2 bases; junction bases not matched to a gene: 10. This CDR3 has 15 amino acids. The CDR3 DNA sequence: TGTGCCACCAATTCAGGGGGCGATGGCAATCAGCCCCAGCATTTT. Translated, it gives CATNSGGDGNQPQHF.

The rearrangement uses TRBV7-8 and TRBJ2-7; D perhaps matches TRBD1 (6 bases). The CDR3 consists of 14 residues. The germline gives CDR1 SGHVS, CDR2 FQNEAQ. V shed 5 bases and J shed 6 bases, with 17 bases lying between them. DNA of the CDR3: TGTGCCAGCAGCCCGAACAGGGCAGGTGGCGAGCAGTACTTC. Translation gives CASSPNRAGGEQYF.

The chain couples TRBV15 to TRBJ1-6; TRBD1 agrees at 7 bases. The germline V gene encodes CDR1 LNHNV and CDR2 YYDKDF (reference sequence). The length of the CDR3 is 16 residues. The V gene end was trimmed by 0 bases and the J gene end by 6 bases; junction bases not matched to a gene: 5. Here the CDR3 DNA reads TGTGCCACCAGCAGAGACCCACACAGGGGTAATTCACCCCTCCACTTT. Translation: CATSRDPHRGNSPLHF.

This chain connects TRBV14 to TRBJ1-6; 7 positions agree with TRBD1. The CDR3 is made up of 15 amino acids. V lost 4 bases, J lost 5 bases, and 5 bases stayed unmatched. CDR1 and CDR2 (germline): SGHDN, FVKESK. The CDR3 here is CASSLRTGDNSPLHF. In DNA form, the CDR3 reads TGTGCCAGCAGCCTTCGGACAGGCGATAATTCACCCCTCCACTTT.

The chain employs TRBV6-1 and TRBJ2-1, with no clear D. Trimming left V 0 bases short and J 3 bases short, with 6 bases between. CDR3 length: 14 amino acids. In germline, CDR1 is MNHNS, CDR2 SASEGT. The CDR3 spells CASSEASSYNEQFF. DNA of the CDR3: TGTGCCAGCAGTGAAGCGAGCAGCTACAATGAGCAGTTCTTC.

CDR3 nucleotides: TGTGCCAGCACCCCCGGGGGGCGCACCGGGGAGCTGTTTTTT. Protein: CASTPGGRTGELFF. The rearrangement uses TRBV6-5 and TRBJ2-2; possible D gene TRBD2, 7 bases. This CDR3 spans 14 amino acids. Germline V gene lookup returns CDR1 MNHEY and CDR2 SVGAGI. The V end was cut by 7 bases, the J end by 4 bases, with 13 bases between.

The chain employs TRBV29-1 and TRBJ1-2; D possibly corresponds to TRBD1 (6 bases). Germline V gene sequence: CDR1 SQVTM, CDR2 ANQGSEA. V lost 6 bases and J lost 8, with 13 bases in between. This CDR3 comprises 11 residues. CDR3 nucleotide sequence: TGCAGCGTGACAAAACAGGGAGGCTACACCTTC. It encodes CSVTKQGGYTF.

This rearrangement joins TRBV28 to TRBJ1-5; 8 bases fit TRBD1. The CDR3 is 15 residues long. The trim removed 7 bases at V and 2 bases at J, leaving 7 bases unmatched. Germline loops: CDR1 MDHEN, CDR2 SYDVKM. Here the CDR3 reads CASKTLTGGNQPQHF. DNA of the CDR3: TGTGCCAGCAAAACGCTGACAGGGGGCAATCAGCCCCAGCATTTT.